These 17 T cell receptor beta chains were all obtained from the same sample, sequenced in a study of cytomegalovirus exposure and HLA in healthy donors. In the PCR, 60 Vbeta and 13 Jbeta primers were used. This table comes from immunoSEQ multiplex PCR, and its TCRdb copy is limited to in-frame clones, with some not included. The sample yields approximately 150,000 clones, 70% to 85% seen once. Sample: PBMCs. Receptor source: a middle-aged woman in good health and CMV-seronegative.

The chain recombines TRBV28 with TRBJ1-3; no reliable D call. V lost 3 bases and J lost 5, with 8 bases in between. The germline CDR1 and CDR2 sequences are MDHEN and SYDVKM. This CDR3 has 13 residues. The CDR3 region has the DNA TGTGCCAGCAGTTTGGGGAGAAGAAACACCATATATTTT. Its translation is CASSLGRRNTIYF.

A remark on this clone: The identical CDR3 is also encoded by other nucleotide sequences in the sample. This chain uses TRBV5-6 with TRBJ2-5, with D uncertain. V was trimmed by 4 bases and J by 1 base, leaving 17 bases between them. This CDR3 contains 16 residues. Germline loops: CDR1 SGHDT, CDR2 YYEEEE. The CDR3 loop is CASSLSTRNFQETQYF. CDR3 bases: TGTGCCAGCAGCCTGTCCACGCGGAACTTCCAAGAGACCCAGTACTTC.

CDR3 sequence (DNA): TGTGCCAGCAGTTTACTCGGGGACGAGCAGTACTTC. It codes for CASSLLGDEQYF. The chain combines TRBV27 with TRBJ2-7; TRBD2 might be the D (5 bases). The CDR3 consists of 12 residues. V shed 2 bases and J shed 5 bases, with 7 bases lying between them. CDR1 and CDR2 from the germline V gene are MNHEY and SMNVEV (reference sequence).

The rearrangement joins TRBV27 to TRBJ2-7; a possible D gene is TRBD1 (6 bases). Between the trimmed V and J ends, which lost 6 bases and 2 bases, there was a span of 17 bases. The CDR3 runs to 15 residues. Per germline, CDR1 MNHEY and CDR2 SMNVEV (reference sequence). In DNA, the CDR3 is TGTGCCAGCAGATCCTCGACAGGAGTCCCCTACGAGCAGTACTTC. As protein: CASRSSTGVPYEQYF.

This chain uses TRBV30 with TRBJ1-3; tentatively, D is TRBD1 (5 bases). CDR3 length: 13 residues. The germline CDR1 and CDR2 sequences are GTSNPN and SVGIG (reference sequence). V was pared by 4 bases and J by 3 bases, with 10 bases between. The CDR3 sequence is CAWKRGSGNTIYF. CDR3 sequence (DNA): TGTGCCTGGAAAAGGGGAAGTGGAAACACCATATATTTT.

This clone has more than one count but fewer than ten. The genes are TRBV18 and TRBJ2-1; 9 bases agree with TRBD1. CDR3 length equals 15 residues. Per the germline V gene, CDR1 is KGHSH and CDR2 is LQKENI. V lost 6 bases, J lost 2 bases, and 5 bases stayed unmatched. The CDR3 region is CASSPGQGAYNEQFF. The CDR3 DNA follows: TGTGCCAGCTCTCCGGGACAGGGAGCCTACAATGAGCAGTTCTTC.

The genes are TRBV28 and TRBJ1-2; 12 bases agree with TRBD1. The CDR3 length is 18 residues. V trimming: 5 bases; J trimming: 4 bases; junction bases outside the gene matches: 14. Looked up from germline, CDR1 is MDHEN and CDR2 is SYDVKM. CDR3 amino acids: CASSVNWDRGLGIYGYTF. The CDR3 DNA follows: TGTGCCAGCAGTGTCAACTGGGACAGGGGGCTCGGTATCTATGGCTACACCTTC.

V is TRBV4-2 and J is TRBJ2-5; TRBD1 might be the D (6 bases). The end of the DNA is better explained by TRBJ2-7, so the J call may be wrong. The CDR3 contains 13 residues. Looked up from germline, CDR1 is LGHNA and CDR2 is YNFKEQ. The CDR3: CASSRTEDYEQYF. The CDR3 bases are TGTGCCAGCAGCCGGACAGAAGACTACGAGCAGTACTTC.

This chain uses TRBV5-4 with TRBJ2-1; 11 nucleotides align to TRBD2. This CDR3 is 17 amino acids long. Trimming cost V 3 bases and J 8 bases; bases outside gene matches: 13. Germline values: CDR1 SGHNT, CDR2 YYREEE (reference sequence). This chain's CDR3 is CASSSPDTSGSPYEQFF. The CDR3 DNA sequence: TGTGCCAGCAGCTCGCCAGACACTAGCGGGAGTCCCTATGAGCAGTTCTTC.

CDR3 bases: TGTGCCAGCAGCACGGACAGGTTGAGTGAGCAGTTCTTC. Protein product: CASSTDRLSEQFF. The gene calls are TRBV7-3 and TRBJ2-1; 7 positions agree with TRBD1. Losses at the gene ends were 5 bases for V and 9 bases for J; bases not matched to a gene: 7. The length of the CDR3 is 13 residues. Germline V gives CDR1 SGHTA, CDR2 FQGTGA.

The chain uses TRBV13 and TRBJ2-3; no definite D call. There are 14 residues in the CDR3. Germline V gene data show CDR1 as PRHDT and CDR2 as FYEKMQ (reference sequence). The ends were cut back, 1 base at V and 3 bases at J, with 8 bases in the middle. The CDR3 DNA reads TGTGCCAGCAGCTTAGCACAGACAACAGATACGCAGTATTTT. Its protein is CASSLAQTTDTQYF. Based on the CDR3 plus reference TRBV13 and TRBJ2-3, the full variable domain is AAGVIQSPRHLIKEKRETATLKCYPIPRHDTVYWYQQGPGQDPQFLISFYEKMQSDKGSIPDRFSAQQFSDYHSELNMSSLELGDSALYFCASSLAQTTDTQYFGPGTRLTVL.

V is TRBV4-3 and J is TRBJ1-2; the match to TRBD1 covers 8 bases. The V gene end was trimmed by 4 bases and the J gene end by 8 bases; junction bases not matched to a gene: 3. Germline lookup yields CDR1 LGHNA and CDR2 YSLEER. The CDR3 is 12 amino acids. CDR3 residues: CASSRTGIGYTF. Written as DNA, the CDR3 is TGCGCCAGCAGCCGGACAGGGATCGGCTACACCTTC.

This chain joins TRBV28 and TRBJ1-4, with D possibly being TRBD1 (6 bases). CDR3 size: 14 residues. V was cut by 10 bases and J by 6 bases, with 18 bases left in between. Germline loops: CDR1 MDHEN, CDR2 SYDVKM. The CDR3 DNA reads TGTGCCACCTCTCGAGGGGGTGAAGATGAAAAACTGTTTTTT. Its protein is CATSRGGEDEKLFF.

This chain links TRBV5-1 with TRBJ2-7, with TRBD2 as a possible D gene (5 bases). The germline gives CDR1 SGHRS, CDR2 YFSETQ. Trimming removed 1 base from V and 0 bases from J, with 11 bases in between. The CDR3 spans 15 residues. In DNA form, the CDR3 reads TGCGCCAGCAGCTTGACGACGGGGAGCTCCTACGAGCAGTACTTC. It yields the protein CASSLTTGSSYEQYF.

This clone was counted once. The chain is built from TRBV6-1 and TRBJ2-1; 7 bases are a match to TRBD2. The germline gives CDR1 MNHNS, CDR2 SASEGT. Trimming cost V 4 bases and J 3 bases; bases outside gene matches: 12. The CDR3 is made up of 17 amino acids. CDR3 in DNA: TGTGCCAGCAGTGGGCCCTTCGGGACTAACCACTACAATGAGCAGTTCTTC. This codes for CASSGPFGTNHYNEQFF.

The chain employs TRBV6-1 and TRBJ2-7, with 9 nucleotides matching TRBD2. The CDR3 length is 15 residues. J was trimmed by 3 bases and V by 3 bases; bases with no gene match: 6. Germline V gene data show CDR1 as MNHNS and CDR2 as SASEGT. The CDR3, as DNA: TGTGCCAGCAGTGATATTACTAGCGGGCGCTACGAGCAGTACTTC. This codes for CASSDITSGRYEQYF.

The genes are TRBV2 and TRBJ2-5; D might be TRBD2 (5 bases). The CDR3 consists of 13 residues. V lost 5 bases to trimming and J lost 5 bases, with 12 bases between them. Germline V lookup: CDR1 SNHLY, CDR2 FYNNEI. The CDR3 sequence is CASSTTNAETQYF. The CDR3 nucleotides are TGTGCCAGCAGTACGACTAATGCGGAGACCCAGTACTTC.